The next 20 T cell receptor beta chains were all read from a single sample in a study of immune heterogeneity within non-small cell lung tumors. As template, the study used bulk tumor genomic DNA at roughly 600 ng per sample. Several far-apart biopsies were taken per primary tumor during surgery. Patients underwent curative surgery for untreated, newly diagnosed non-small cell lung cancer. TCR beta CDR3 regions came from multiplex PCR with 32 forward V and 13 reverse J primers. TCRdb re-derived calls from the multiplex PCR reads in MiXCR, one entry per CDR3 protein. Here the sample spans roughly 20,000 distinct CDR3 sequences, around 30% being singletons. Sample: lung tumor tissue. The receptors derive from a middle-aged man with non-small cell lung cancer.

This clonotype was counted between two and nine times. The chain combines TRBV7-9 with TRBJ2-3; D is perhaps TRBD2 (5 bases). This CDR3 contains 16 residues. V was clipped by 1 base and J by 2 bases, with 13 bases between them. Germline V gene lookup returns CDR1 SEHNR and CDR2 FQNEAQ (reference sequence). In DNA, the CDR3 is TGTGCCAGCAGCTTAGGTAGACTATACTTCACAGATACGCAGTATTTT. It codes for CASSLGRLYFTDTQYF. Together with reference TRBV7-9 and TRBJ2-3, the CDR3 gives the full variable domain: DTGVSQNPRHKITKRGQNVTFRCDPISEHNRLYWYRQTLGQGPEFLTYFQNEAQLEKSRLLSDRFSAERPKGSFSTLEIQRTEQGDSAMYLCASSLGRLYFTDTQYFGPGTRLTVL.

This clonotype was seen repeatedly, ten times or more. The CDR3 region has the DNA TGTGCCTGGAGTGTGTTGGGACAGGGGGATGGCTACACCTTC. This translates into CAWSVLGQGDGYTF. The chain links TRBV30 to TRBJ1-2; 11 bases fit TRBD1. Germline-derived CDR1 and CDR2 are GTSNPN and SVGIG (reference sequence). Unmatched junction bases numbered 3, after V lost 0 bases and J lost 6 bases. The CDR3 loop spans 14 amino acids.

This clonotype is medium-sized (0.01 to 0.1%) in the sample. The chain employs TRBV6-1 and TRBJ2-3; TRBD1 might be the D (6 bases). CDR1 is MNHNS, CDR2 SASEGT, per germline. Trimming left V 9 bases short and J 5 bases short, with 12 bases between. There are 12 residues in the CDR3. This CDR3 reads CASGYREDTQYF. The CDR3 DNA sequence: TGTGCCAGTGGGTACAGGGAAGATACGCAGTATTTT.

The rearrangement joins TRBV6-1 to TRBJ1-1; tentatively, D is TRBD1 (6 bases). Trimming left V 6 bases short and J 4 bases short, with 21 bases between. The CDR3 totals 16 residues. Germline V gene data show CDR1 as MNHNS and CDR2 as SASEGT. CDR3 sequence (DNA): TGTGCCAGCAGGACAGACAGGAGCAAAATGATCACTGAAGCTTTCTTT. Translation: CASRTDRSKMITEAFF.

This clonotype was detected ten times or more. This chain connects TRBV2 to TRBJ1-1; 11 nucleotides agree with TRBD1. There are 15 residues in the CDR3. Germline V gene data show CDR1 as SNHLY and CDR2 as FYNNEI. V lost 5 bases to trimming and J lost 4 bases; unmatched junction nucleotides: 6. The CDR3 loop is CASSRLGQGATEAFF. The CDR3 coding sequence is TGTGCCAGCAGTAGACTCGGACAGGGGGCCACTGAAGCTTTCTTT.

This rearrangement joins TRBV11-1 to TRBJ2-3; D call uncertain. The V gene lost 5 bases and the J gene lost 2 bases, with 14 bases spanning the gap. Germline CDR1 reads SGHAT; CDR2 reads FQDESV (reference sequence). The CDR3 runs 15 residues. The CDR3 DNA reads TGTGCCAGCAGCCGACGGGCTTTCGACACAGATACGCAGTATTTT. It yields the protein CASSRRAFDTDTQYF. Filled out from reference TRBV11-1 and TRBJ2-3, the complete variable domain reads EAEVAQSPRYKITEKSQAVAFWCDPISGHATLYWYRQILGQGPELLVQFQDESVVDDSQLPKDRFSAERLKGVDSTLKIQPAELGDSAMYLCASSRRAFDTDTQYFGPGTRLTVL.

This clonotype is a singleton in its sample. V gene TRBV5-6 combines with J gene TRBJ2-7; no clear D gene. Germline V gives CDR1 SGHDT, CDR2 YYEEEE. Trimming took 7 bases from V and 3 from J, leaving 20 bases between them. The CDR3 spans 15 residues. The CDR3 bases are TGTGCCAGCGCCTATCCCAGTGGATCTCTCTACGAGCAGTACTTC. It specifies CASAYPSGSLYEQYF.

With respect to this clonotype: A much larger clone lies a single base off, so this may be a read error. The genes are TRBV19 and TRBJ2-4, with 16 bases identical to TRBD2. The CDR3 totals 17 residues. Germline loops: CDR1 LNHDA, CDR2 SQIVND (reference sequence). J was trimmed by 9 bases and V by 5 bases; bases with no gene match: 10. CDR3 in DNA: TGTGCCAGTAGTGGCCAGGGACTAGCGGGAGGGACGGGCATTCAGTACTTC. It yields the protein CASSGQGLAGGTGIQYF.

This clonotype showed up many times. The genes are TRBV7-3 and TRBJ2-3, with 9 bases lining up with TRBD2. V lost 3 bases, J lost 3 bases, and 1 base stayed unmatched. Germline values: CDR1 SGHTA, CDR2 FQGTGA. The CDR3 loop spans 14 amino acids. The CDR3 region has the DNA TGTGCCAGCAGCTTGGCGGGAGGGACAGATACGCAGTATTTT. This sequence encodes CASSLAGGTDTQYF.

With regard to this clonotype: A much larger clone is a single base away; this may be a read error. The genes are TRBV15 and TRBJ1-2; D is undetermined. The CDR3 is made up of 15 amino acids. V was clipped by 0 bases and J by 7 bases, with 15 bases between them. The germline gives CDR1 LNHNV, CDR2 YYDKDF (reference sequence). The CDR3 is CATSRDPSEICGYTF. In nucleotides, the CDR3 is TGTGCCACCAGCAGAGATCCCTCCGAGATCTGTGGCTACACCTTC.

This clonotype ranks as medium-sized. V usage is TRBV6-2 or TRBV6-3 and J usage is TRBJ2-7; D is uncertain. Germline CDR1 MNHEY, CDR2 SVGEGT. The ends were cut back, 2 bases at V and 2 bases at J, with 13 bases in the middle. The CDR3 has 15 residues. The CDR3 DNA reads as TGTGCCAGCAGTTACGCTTTTCAAGATCCCTACGAGCAGTACTTC. This gives the protein CASSYAFQDPYEQYF.

The sample holds many counts of this clonotype. The chain carries TRBV12-3 or TRBV12-4 and TRBJ2-3; D remains unclear. The CDR3 spans 11 residues. V shed 3 bases and J shed 5 bases, with 3 bases lying between them. CDR3 residues: CASSLRDTQYF. For the CDR3, the DNA is TGTGCCAGCAGTTTGAGAGATACGCAGTATTTT.

This chain connects TRBV24-1 to TRBJ2-4; D unresolved. The V gene's germline CDR1 is KGHDR and CDR2 SFDVKD. This CDR3 is built from 12 residues. V was trimmed by 1 base and J by 12 bases, leaving 9 bases between them. The CDR3 protein is CATSDFVGHQYF. The DNA for the CDR3 is TGTGCCACCAGTGATTTCGTGGGTCATCAGTACTTC.

This clonotype was picked up a small number of times. The V and J genes are TRBV24-1 and TRBJ2-3, with D possibly matching TRBD1 (6 bases). V lost 1 base and J lost 3, with 13 bases in between. From germline, CDR1 is KGHDR and CDR2 SFDVKD. This CDR3 contains 16 residues. The CDR3 loop reads CATSDFTGSITDTQYF. DNA of the CDR3: TGTGCCACCAGTGATTTCACAGGGTCCATAACAGATACGCAGTATTTT.

This clonotype was detected only a few times. This chain connects TRBV7-9 to TRBJ1-2, with D perhaps TRBD1 (6 bases). With 5 bases removed from V and 2 bases from J, the gap between germline ends came to 12 bases. This CDR3 contains 14 residues. Germline CDR1 SEHNR, CDR2 FQNEAQ (reference sequence). The CDR3 bases are TGTGCCAGCAGCCGCACAGGGTTGAACTATGGCTACACCTTC. It translates to CASSRTGLNYGYTF.

A remark on this clonotype: A junction boundary mismatches the germline segment, possibly from a read error. The chain has TRBV28 and TRBJ2-6, with D perhaps TRBD1 (5 bases). The CDR3 totals 16 residues. Germline V gene lookup returns CDR1 MDHEN and CDR2 SYDVKM. CDR3 DNA sequence: TGTGCCAGCAGTCCCTCCGACAGCCTTGGGGCCAACGTCTTGACTTTC. Encoded protein: CASSPSDSLGANVLTF.

V gene TRBV10-3 combines with J gene TRBJ2-5; D not resolved. This CDR3 contains 13 residues. Deletions cut 4 bases from V and 5 bases from J, with 11 bases between. Looked up from germline, CDR1 is ENHRY and CDR2 is SYGVKD. As DNA, the CDR3 is TGTGCCATCAGTGGCGAGGTCGGGGAGACCCAGTACTTC. This translates into CAISGEVGETQYF.

Many counts were recorded for this clonotype. This sequence joins TRBV7-3 and TRBJ2-3; the D is unclear. There are 12 residues in the CDR3. CDR1 SGHTA and CDR2 FQGTGA come from the germline V gene. V lost 2 bases and J 4 bases, leaving 4 bases between the germline ends. CDR3 in DNA: TGTGCCAGCAGCTTAGCGTCAGATACGCAGTATTTT. Protein: CASSLASDTQYF.

This clonotype is a singleton in its sample. This CDR3 fails to terminate in the conserved phenylalanine or tryptophan, so it likely reflects a read error. The chain combines TRBV24-1 with TRBJ2-5, with 7 bases lining up with TRBD1. Germline V lookup: CDR1 KGHDR, CDR2 SFDVKD. The CDR3 runs 15 residues. After removal of 6 bases from V and 4 bases from J, the junction contained 10 bases not matched to a gene. CDR3 sequence: CATSISGQAGETQYL. DNA of the CDR3: TGTGCCACCAGTATCTCCGGACAGGCAGGAGAGACCCAGTACTTG.

This clonotype was counted ten times or more. This chain connects TRBV20-1 to TRBJ2-7, with D possibly matching TRBD2 (5 bases). The germline V gene encodes CDR1 DFQATT and CDR2 SNEGSKA (reference sequence). The CDR3 contains 11 residues. V lost 3 bases, J lost 7 bases, and 10 bases lay in between. CDR3 amino acids: CSASRGLEQYF. CDR3 sequence (DNA): TGCAGTGCTAGCCGGGGTCTGGAGCAGTACTTC.